Listed below are T cell receptor beta chains from one sample, sequenced in a study of cytomegalovirus exposure and HLA in healthy donors. TCRdb keeps only in-frame clones here, not all; method: immunoSEQ multiplex PCR. The table lists 140,000 or so clones, approximately 80% of them singletons. Source material: PBMCs. These receptors were taken from a woman aged 55-69 years in good health and CMV-seropositive. Both conserved end residues are part of each CDR3. Each record gives: J gene, V gene, D gene, clone size, CDR3 protein, CDR3 DNA. A D gene is named only where the DNA matches it firmly. Where a row states a size, it is once, few, many or the class of an expanded clone; other rows omit it.

TRBJ2-1	TRBV7-6	.	once	CASSLVGGDVYNEQFF	TGTGCCAGCAGCTTAGTCGGCGGAGACGTCTACAATGAGCAGTTCTTC
TRBJ2-2	TRBV5-3	TRBD2	.	CARSPTGGAPGELFF	TGTGCCAGAAGCCCTACGGGGGGGGCCCCCGGGGAGCTGTTTTTT
TRBJ2-1	TRBV5-1	TRBD2	.	CASSRGLAGGDEQFF	TGCGCCAGCAGCCGGGGACTAGCGGGAGGGGATGAGCAGTTCTTC
TRBJ1-5	TRBV19	.	.	CASSLGTLINQPQHF	TGTGCCAGTAGTCTTGGGACTCTGATCAATCAGCCCCAGCATTTT
TRBJ1-1	TRBV28	.	.	CASSLWAENTEAFF	TGTGCCAGCAGTTTATGGGCAGAGAACACTGAAGCTTTCTTT
TRBJ2-3	TRBV7-3	TRBD2	.	CASSLASGKHTDTQYF	TGTGCCAGCAGCCTAGCTAGCGGGAAACACACAGATACGCAGTATTTT
TRBJ1-2	TRBV19	TRBD1	.	CASSSQGIDGYTF	TGTGCCAGTAGTTCACAGGGGATAGATGGCTACACCTTC
TRBJ1-1	TRBV14	.	few	CASSHQDRRQNTEAFF	TGTGCCAGCAGCCATCAGGATAGACGGCAGAACACTGAAGCTTTCTTT
TRBJ1-4	TRBV7-8	TRBD1	.	CASSMDRATNEKLFF	TGTGCCAGCAGCATGGACAGGGCGACTAATGAAAAACTGTTTTTT
TRBJ1-1	TRBV27	TRBD1	.	CASRQTGAKKNTEAFF	TGTGCCAGCAGGCAAACAGGGGCGAAGAAGAACACTGAAGCTTTCTTT
TRBJ1-2	TRBV28	.	.	CARFESNYGYTF	TGTGCCAGATTCGAGTCTAACTATGGCTACACCTTC
TRBJ2-7	TRBV19	.	.	CASKSGSGYYEQYF	TGTGCCAGTAAAAGTGGTTCGGGGTACTACGAGCAGTACTTC
TRBJ2-5	TRBV7-7	.	.	CASSPGLETQYF	TGTGCTAGCAGCCCCGGGTTAGAGACCCAGTACTTC
TRBJ2-3	TRBV18	.	.	CASSGGLSTDTQYF	TGTGCCAGCTCAGGTGGACTATCCACAGATACGCAGTATTTT
TRBJ1-1	TRBV18	.	.	CASSPGMNTEAFF	TGTGCCAGCTCACCAGGCATGAACACTGAAGCTTTCTTT
TRBJ2-7	TRBV7-6	.	.	CASSLGGGTGVSPYEQYF	TGTGCCAGCAGCTTAGGTGGGGGAACGGGAGTAAGCCCCTACGAGCAGTACTTC
TRBJ2-5	TRBV10-3	.	.	CAISELVGAETQYF	TGTGCCATCAGTGAATTGGTGGGAGCGGAGACCCAGTACTTC
TRBJ2-4	TRBV5-5	.	.	CASKGVGKNIQYF	TGTGCCAGCAAAGGGGTAGGCAAAAACATTCAGTACTTC
TRBJ2-3	TRBV5-1	.	once	CASSSSTDTQYF	TGCGCCAGCAGCTCTAGCACAGATACGCAGTATTTT
TRBJ2-1	TRBV21-1	.	.	CASSMGAVNEQFF	TGTGCCAGCAGCATGGGGGCAGTCAATGAGCAGTTCTTC
TRBJ2-1	TRBV11-3	TRBD2	.	CASSLVATSGHEQFF	TGTGCCAGCAGCTTAGTAGCTACTAGCGGACATGAGCAGTTCTTC
TRBJ2-7	TRBV7-6	TRBD2	.	CASSLLAGGDEQYF	TGTGCCAGCAGTCTACTAGCGGGAGGTGACGAGCAGTACTTC
TRBJ2-5	TRBV19	TRBD1	.	CASSIWTGPGETQYF	TGTGCCAGTAGTATCTGGACAGGGCCGGGGGAGACCCAGTACTTC
TRBJ2-7	TRBV11-2	TRBD2	.	CASSSFFPTSGRSYEQYF	TGTGCCAGCAGCTCCTTCTTTCCGACTAGCGGGAGGTCCTACGAGCAGTACTTC
TRBJ1-2	TRBV6-5	.	.	CASSYGRAYGYTF	TGTGCCAGCAGTTACGGCAGGGCCTATGGCTACACCTTC